Included here is one TCR beta chain sequence, with context. The data originate from a study of blood T cell repertoires in COVID-19. With V trimmed by 5 bases and J by 7 bases, 4 bases remained unmatched. The length of the CDR3 is 15 residues. The germline V gene encodes CDR1 MNHEY and CDR2 SVGAGI. The participants were between about 18 and 89 years old and came from roughly 24 US areas. In the study's own analysis: Amplified reference gene primers provided the basis for estimating nucleated cell counts. Profiled with immunoSEQ multiplex PCR; TCRdb holds only in-frame clones, not every one. V and J calls and clone size are copied from that table; D and trimming were computed from the DNA. The repertoire holds 180,000 or so clones, with over 70% as singletons.

The chain recombines TRBV6-5 with TRBJ1-6, with 11 positions matching TRBD1. Sequenced material: PBMCs or T cells enriched from blood (not recorded which). The clonotype originates from a woman in her fifties or sixties who had recovered from COVID-19. The CDR3 loop reads CASSTGTGGNSPLHF. The CDR3 DNA reads as TGTGCCAGCAGTACGGGGACAGGGGGGAATTCACCCCTCCACTTT.